These 6 T cell receptor beta chains originate from one sample sequenced in a study of cytomegalovirus exposure and HLA in healthy donors. Libraries were prepared by immunoSEQ multiplex PCR; TCRdb keeps only in-frame clonotypes and omits some of them. This table has approximately 220,000 clones, 80% to 95% appearing once. Material: PBMCs. The receptors come from a woman between 18 and 30 years old in good health and CMV-seronegative.

The chain carries TRBV7-9 and TRBJ1-2; D is unresolved. Looked up from germline, CDR1 is SEHNR and CDR2 is FQNEAQ (reference sequence). V was pared by 2 bases and J by 3 bases, with 7 bases between. The CDR3 has 13 amino acids. CDR3 sequence reads: CASSLFSYYGYTF. The DNA for the CDR3 is TGTGCCAGCAGCTTATTCAGTTACTATGGCTACACCTTC.

The CDR3 DNA reads TGTGCCAGCAGTGAAAGTCAGGGAGGTGTAATTGGCTACACCTTC. This gives the protein CASSESQGGVIGYTF. The chain combines TRBV6-1 with TRBJ1-2, with a tentative D call TRBD1 (5 bases). Germline V CDR1 and CDR2: MNHNS, SASEGT. The CDR3 loop spans 15 amino acids. Trimming took 2 bases from V and 7 from J, leaving 17 bases between them.

J is TRBJ1-2 and V is TRBV6-1, with D maybe TRBD1 (5 bases). CDR1 is MNHNS and CDR2 is SASEGT in the germline V gene. V gave up 8 bases and J gave up 0 bases, with 16 bases separating them. The CDR3 spans 15 residues. In DNA, the CDR3 is TGTGCCAGCTTAATTGGGGCAGGGACTAACTATGGCTACACCTTC. It yields the protein CASLIGAGTNYGYTF.

J is TRBJ2-5 and V is TRBV25-1; 11 nucleotides agree with TRBD1. Germline V gives CDR1 MGHDK, CDR2 SYGVNS. The CDR3 extends over 16 amino acids. V was clipped by 3 bases and J by 2 bases; unmatched bases: 5. CDR3 in amino acids: CASSDGTGGNQETQYF. CDR3 DNA: TGTGCCAGCAGTGACGGGACAGGGGGAAATCAAGAGACCCAGTACTTC.

This chain joins TRBV5-6 and TRBJ2-1; 9 bases align to TRBD1. From germline, CDR1 is SGHDT and CDR2 YYEEEE. The CDR3 sequence is 17 residues long. With V trimmed by 4 bases and J by 2 bases, 10 bases remained unmatched. Written as DNA, the CDR3 is TGTGCCAGCAGCCCGGGGACAGGGAACCTTCCCTACAATGAGCAGTTCTTC. Protein: CASSPGTGNLPYNEQFF.

The chain combines TRBV6-5 with TRBJ1-2, with D uncertain. The length of the CDR3 is 14 residues. Per germline, CDR1 MNHEY and CDR2 SVGAGI. The V end lost 4 bases, the J end lost 1 base, and 10 bases lay between the germline ends. CDR3 sequence: CASSSPRDNYGYTF. Written as DNA, the CDR3 is TGTGCCAGCAGTTCCCCCCGGGATAACTATGGCTACACCTTC.